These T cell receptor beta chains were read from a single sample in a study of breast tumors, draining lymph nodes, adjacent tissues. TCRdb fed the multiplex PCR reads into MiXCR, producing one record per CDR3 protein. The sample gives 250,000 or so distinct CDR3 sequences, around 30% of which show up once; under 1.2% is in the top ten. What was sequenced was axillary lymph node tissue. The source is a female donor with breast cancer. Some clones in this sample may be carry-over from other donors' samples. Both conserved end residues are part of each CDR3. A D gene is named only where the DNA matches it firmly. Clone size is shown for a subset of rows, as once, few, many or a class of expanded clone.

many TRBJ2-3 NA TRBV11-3 TGTGCCAGCAGCTTTAAACTAGTGACAGATACGCAGTATTTT CASSFKLVTDTQYF
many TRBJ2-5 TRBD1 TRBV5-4 TGTGCCAGCAGCTTTGACAGGGGCAGCCAAGAGACCCAGTACTTC CASSFDRGSQETQYF
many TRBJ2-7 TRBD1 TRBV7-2 TGTGCCAGCAGCCCAGGGGGCATTGCTACCTACGAGCAGTACTTC CASSPGGIATYEQYF
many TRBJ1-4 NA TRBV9 TGTGCCAGCAGCCTCCAAGCAACTAATGAAAAACTGTTTTTT CASSLQATNEKLFF
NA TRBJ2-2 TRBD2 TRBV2 TGTGCCAGCAGTGTGACTAGCGGCATGAACACCGGGGAGCTGTTTTTT CASSVTSGMNTGELFF
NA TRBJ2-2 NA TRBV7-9 NA CASSSPFKVTLRAVLRAGELFF
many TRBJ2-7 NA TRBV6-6 TGTGCCAGCAGACCCGGACAGCTATCCTACGAGCAGTACTTC CASRPGQLSYEQYF
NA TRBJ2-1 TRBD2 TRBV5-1 TGCGCCAGCAGCTTGACCCGAGTAGCGGGATCCTACAATGAGCAGTTCTTC CASSLTRVAGSYNEQFF
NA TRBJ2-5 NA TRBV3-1 TGTGCCAGCAGCCACTCGACTAGGGGGTTGGAGACCCAGTACTTC CASSHSTRGLETQYF
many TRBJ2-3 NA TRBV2 TGTGCCAGCAGTAGCGGGAGCACAGATACGCAGTATTTT CASSSGSTDTQYF
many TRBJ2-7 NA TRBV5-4 TGTGCCAGCAGCTTGGCCCGAGAATACGAGCAGTACTTC CASSLAREYEQYF
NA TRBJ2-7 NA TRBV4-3 TGCGCCGGCAGCCACCAAACGGGAGAGCAGTACTTC CAGSHQTGEQYF
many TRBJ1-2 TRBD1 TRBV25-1 TGTGCCAGCGCCGGGACAGGGGGCGGCTACACCTTC CASAGTGGGYTF
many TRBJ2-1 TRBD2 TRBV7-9 TGTGCCAGCAGCTTAGCGTGGAAAGCGGGAAATGAGCAGTTCTTC CASSLAWKAGNEQFF
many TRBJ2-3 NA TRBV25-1 TGTGCCAGCACCTTCACAGATACGCAGTATTTT CASTFTDTQYF
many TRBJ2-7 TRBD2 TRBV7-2 TGTGCCAGCAGCCTCGTTGGCGGGAGGACCTCCTACGAGCAGTACTTC CASSLVGGRTSYEQYF
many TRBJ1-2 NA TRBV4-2 TGTGCCAGCAGCCAAGATATAGAGGGGGGCTATGGCTACACCTTC CASSQDIEGGYGYTF
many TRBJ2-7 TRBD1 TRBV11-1 TGTGCCAGCAGCTACCAAGCAACCGGGACAGGGTACGAGCAGTACTTC CASSYQATGTGYEQYF
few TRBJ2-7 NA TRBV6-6 TGTGCCAGCAGTCACGGGGACATTGTCTACGAGCAGTACTTC CASSHGDIVYEQYF
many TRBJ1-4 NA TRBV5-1 TGCGCCAGCAGCTTGGTACGGTTCTCTTCAGCAACTAATGAAAAACTGTTTTTT CASSLVRFSSATNEKLFF
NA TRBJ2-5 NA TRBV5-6 TGTGCCAGCAGCCCTTTTTCTGCACGTGGAGAGACCCAGTACTTC CASSPFSARGETQYF
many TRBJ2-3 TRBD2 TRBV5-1 TGCGCCAGCAGCCCACGTCGAGCGGGAGGGATCACAGATACGCAGTATTTT CASSPRRAGGITDTQYF
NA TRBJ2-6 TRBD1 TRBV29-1 TGCAGCGTTGGACTGACAGGGGGCCTAACCTCTGGGGCCAACGTCCTGACTTTC CSVGLTGGLTSGANVLTF
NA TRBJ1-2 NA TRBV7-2 TGTGCCAGCAGCTTAAGTGGGACGTCTAACTATGGCTACACCTTC CASSLSGTSNYGYTF
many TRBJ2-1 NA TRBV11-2 TGTGCCAGCAGCCTTAGCGGTTCCTACAATGAGCAGTTCTTC CASSLSGSYNEQFF
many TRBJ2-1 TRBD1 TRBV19 TGTGCCAGTAGTCTCCGGGACAGGGTCTGGAATGAGCAGTTCTTC CASSLRDRVWNEQFF
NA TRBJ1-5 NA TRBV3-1 TGTGCCAGCAGCCAACAGGGAGGAAGCAATCAGCCCCAGCATTTT CASSQQGGSNQPQHF
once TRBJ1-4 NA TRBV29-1 TGCAGCGTCGGGGGCAGGGTAAACTTTACAACTAATGAAAAACTGTTTTTT CSVGGRVNFTTNEKLFF
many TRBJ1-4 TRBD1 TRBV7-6 TGTGCCAGCAGCTTAGCGGACAGGGGGGGGGAAAAACTGTTTTTT CASSLADRGGEKLFF
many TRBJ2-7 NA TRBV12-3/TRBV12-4 TGTGCCAGCAGGGTGGACTCGTGGTCCTACGAGCAGTACTTC CASRVDSWSYEQYF
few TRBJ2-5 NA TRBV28 TGTGCCAGCAGTTTAACCGGGTCTCAGACCCAGTACTTC CASSLTGSQTQYF
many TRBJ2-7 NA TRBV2 TGTGCCAGCACAGGCGCGTCCTACGAGCAGTACTTC CASTGASYEQYF
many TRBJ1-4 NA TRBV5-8 TGTGCCAGCAGCAGCAGGTTCACTAATGAAAAACTGTTTTTT CASSSRFTNEKLFF
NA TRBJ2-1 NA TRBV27 TGTGCCAGCAGTTTCCCGGGAGCGGGCAATGAGCAGTTCTTC CASSFPGAGNEQFF
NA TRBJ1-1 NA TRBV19 TGTGCCAGTAGTATGGGGGGGTGGACTGAAGCTTTCTTT CASSMGGWTEAFF
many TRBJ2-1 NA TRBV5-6 TGTGCCAGCAGCTTTACAGGCGGGAACTCCTACAATGAGCAGTTCTTC CASSFTGGNSYNEQFF
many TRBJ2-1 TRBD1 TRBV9 TGTGCCAGCAGCGTAGAGACAGGGGCGCAGTTCTTC CASSVETGAQFF
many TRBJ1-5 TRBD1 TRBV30 TGTGCCTGGAGCAAGGATGGGACAGACAATCAGCCCCAGCATTTT CAWSKDGTDNQPQHF
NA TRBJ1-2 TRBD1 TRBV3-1 TGTGCCAGCAGCCAAGATTTGACAGGGGGTGGCTACACCTTC CASSQDLTGGGYTF
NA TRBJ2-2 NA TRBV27 TGTGCCAGCAGTGAGATCTTGAACACCGGGGAGCTGTTTTTT CASSEILNTGELFF